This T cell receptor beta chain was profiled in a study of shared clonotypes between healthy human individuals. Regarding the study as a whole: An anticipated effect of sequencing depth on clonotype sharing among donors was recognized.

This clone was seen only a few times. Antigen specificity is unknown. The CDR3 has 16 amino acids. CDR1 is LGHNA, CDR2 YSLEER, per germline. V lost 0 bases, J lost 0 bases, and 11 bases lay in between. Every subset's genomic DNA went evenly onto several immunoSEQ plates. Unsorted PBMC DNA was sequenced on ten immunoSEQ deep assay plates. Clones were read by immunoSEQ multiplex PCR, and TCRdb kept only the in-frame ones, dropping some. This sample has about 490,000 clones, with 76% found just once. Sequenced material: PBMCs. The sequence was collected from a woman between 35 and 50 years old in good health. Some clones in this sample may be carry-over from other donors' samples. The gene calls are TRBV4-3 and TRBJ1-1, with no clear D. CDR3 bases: TGCGCCAGCAGCCAAGAGAAGACAACAATGAACACTGAAGCTTTCTTT. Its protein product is CASSQEKTTMNTEAFF.